This T cell receptor beta chain came from a study of blood T cell repertoires in COVID-19. Looking at the study overall: T cells, B-cell-depleted T cells, or PBMCs provided the cDNA or gDNA that served as material.

Losses at the gene ends were 1 base for V and 1 base for J; bases not matched to a gene: 6. Germline V lookup: CDR1 GTSNPN, CDR2 SVGIG (reference sequence). The CDR3 spans 16 residues. Profiling relied on immunoSEQ multiplex PCR, and the TCRdb table lists in-frame clones only, not all of them. The sample yields around 110,000 clones, approximately 87% seen once. The rearrangement uses TRBV30 and TRBJ2-1, with 8 bases matching TRBD2. The receptor was derived from a young man with acute or convalescent COVID-19. Sequencing used peripheral blood. The CDR3 protein is CAWSGLGRGSYNEQFF. The CDR3 DNA sequence: TGTGCCTGGAGTGGGCTCGGGAGGGGTTCCTACAATGAGCAGTTCTTC. The full variable domain, completed using reference TRBV30 and TRBJ2-1, is SQTIHQWPATLVQPVGSPLSLECTVEGTSNPNLYWYRQAAGRGLQLLFYSVGIGQISSEVPQNLSASRPQDRQFILSSKKLLLSDSGFYLCAWSGLGRGSYNEQFFGPGTRLTVL.